These 6 T cell receptor beta chains were sequenced from one sample in a study of cytomegalovirus exposure and HLA in healthy donors. Using immunoSEQ multiplex PCR, the repertoire was profiled, and TCRdb retains in-frame clones only, with some absent. The sample has about 110,000 clones, around 95% seen once; the top ten hold 0.67%. Sequencing used PBMCs. The receptor set was obtained from a woman aged 18-29 years in good health and CMV-seronegative.

This sequence joins TRBV5-6 and TRBJ1-4, with 7 bases fitting TRBD1. CDR1 is SGHDT, CDR2 YYEEEE, per germline. The CDR3 consists of 18 residues. V shed 0 bases and J 0 bases; nucleotides not matched to a gene: 8. The CDR3 coding sequence is TGTGCCAGCAGCTTGGGCCCAGGCAGGGGGTCAACTAATGAAAAACTGTTTTTT. Translated, it gives CASSLGPGRGSTNEKLFF. The variable domain in full, completed from reference TRBV5-6 and TRBJ1-4, reads DAGVTQSPTHLIKTRGQQVTLRCSPKSGHDTVSWYQQALGQGPQFIFQYYEEEERQRGNFPDRFSGHQFPNYSSELNVNALLLGDSALYLCASSLGPGRGSTNEKLFFGSGTQLSVL.

The chain is built from TRBV18 and TRBJ2-7; D is unclear. The V and J ends lost 1 base and 1 base respectively, with 8 bases between them. The germline V gene has CDR1 KGHSH and CDR2 LQKENI. The CDR3 length is 14 residues. In DNA form, the CDR3 reads TGTGCCAGCTCACCACTCGCGGAATCCTACGAGCAGTACTTC. This gives the protein CASSPLAESYEQYF.

This chain joins TRBV7-9 and TRBJ2-1; TRBD1 might be the D (5 bases). Deletions cut 5 bases from V and 4 bases from J, with 15 bases between. Germline values: CDR1 SEHNR, CDR2 FQNEAQ (reference sequence). The CDR3 length is 15 residues. The CDR3 sequence: CASSNPTDLYNEQFF. The DNA of the CDR3 is TGTGCCAGCAGCAACCCGACAGACCTATACAATGAGCAGTTCTTC.

This chain links TRBV6-1 with TRBJ1-6, with TRBD1 as a possible D gene (5 bases). CDR1 is MNHNS, CDR2 SASEGT, per germline. The CDR3 consists of 13 residues. The germline V and J ends were trimmed by 10 bases and 10 bases, with 17 bases remaining between them. The CDR3 DNA follows: TGTGCCACTAGAGGGACTCGGAGCTCACCCCTCCACTTT. Translated: CATRGTRSSPLHF.

This chain joins TRBV4-2 and TRBJ2-1; possible D gene TRBD2, 5 bases. There are 14 residues in the CDR3. CDR1 is LGHNA and CDR2 is YNFKEQ in the germline V gene. V was shortened by 0 bases and J by 13 bases, with 16 bases between the two germline ends. CDR3 in amino acids: CASSQDEGVRIQFF. Written as DNA, the CDR3 is TGTGCCAGCAGCCAAGACGAGGGAGTTAGGATTCAGTTCTTC.

This rearrangement joins TRBV11-2 to TRBJ2-2, with 7 bases matching TRBD1. The CDR3 contains 19 residues. Trimming took 1 base from V and 0 from J; bases not matched to a gene: 11. Germline V gene lookup returns CDR1 SGHAT and CDR2 FQNNGV. This CDR3 is CASSLGAWLTGSNTGELFF. In DNA form, the CDR3 reads TGTGCCAGCAGCTTAGGTGCGTGGTTGACAGGGTCGAACACCGGGGAGCTGTTTTTT.